This entry describes one T cell receptor beta chain. Other DNA sequences from this sample encode an identical CDR3 as well. Original processing methods: By means of reference gene primer amplification, nucleated cell counts were estimated. Only in-frame clones appear in the TCRdb table, and some are missing; sequencing was by immunoSEQ multiplex PCR. That table supplies the V and J calls and clone size; D and trimming were determined from the DNA. The sample has some 200,000 clones, 80% to 90% seen once; the top ten hold about 4.8%. The data are from a study of blood T cell repertoires in COVID-19. Study context: Acute and convalescent COVID-19 samples came from the United States, Italy and Spain. Sources were T cells, B-cell-depleted T cells, or PBMCs; the material itself was cDNA or gDNA.

CDR3 length equals 15 residues. The V gene's germline CDR1 is SGHRS and CDR2 YFSETQ. Germline trimming cut 3 bases from V and 4 bases from J; bases unmatched to any gene: 5. Clinical histories supplied by participants themselves formed the basis of cohort assignment. V usage is TRBV5-1 and J usage is TRBJ1-2, with 11 positions matching TRBD1. The sequenced sample was PBMCs or T cells enriched from blood (not recorded which). The sequence was collected from a woman between 45 and 60 years old who had been exposed to COVID-19. Here the CDR3 reads CASSSGQGGSYGYTF. For the CDR3, the DNA is TGCGCCAGCAGCTCGGGACAGGGGGGGTCCTATGGCTACACCTTC.